A selection of T cell receptor beta chains follows, all from one sample in a study of blood T cell repertoires in COVID-19. The table came from immunoSEQ multiplex PCR; TCRdb's copy has only in-frame clones and leaves some out. The sample has about 84,000 clones; 76% are singletons. Specimen: peripheral blood. The receptors stem from an older man with acute or convalescent COVID-19. CDR3s include the opening cysteine and the closing phenylalanine or tryptophan. The D gene is left open where the match is weak. Part of the rows lack a size; the others show once, few, many or a class for expanded clones.

d_gene: -
j_gene: TRBJ1-3
v_gene: TRBV6-6
abundance: few
CDR3aa: CASSYGSFTTGNTIYF
CDR3nt: TGTGCCAGCAGTTACGGGAGCTTCACTACTGGAAACACCATATATTTT

d_gene: -
j_gene: TRBJ1-6
v_gene: TRBV4-1
abundance: -
CDR3aa: CASSQEQNNSPLHF
CDR3nt: TGCGCCAGCAGCCAAGAACAGAATAATTCACCCCTCCACTTT

d_gene: -
j_gene: TRBJ2-2
v_gene: TRBV5-8
abundance: few
CDR3aa: CASSLGQFNYTGELFF
CDR3nt: TGTGCCAGCAGCTTGGGCCAGTTCAATTACACCGGGGAGCTGTTTTTT

d_gene: TRBD2
j_gene: TRBJ2-3
v_gene: TRBV2
abundance: -
CDR3aa: CARKGLAEISSTDTQYF
CDR3nt: TGTGCCAGAAAGGGACTAGCGGAGATATCTAGCACAGATACGCAGTATTTT

d_gene: -
j_gene: TRBJ2-1
v_gene: TRBV6-1
abundance: -
CDR3aa: CASSEVGASWVNEQFF
CDR3nt: TGTGCCAGCAGTGAGGTAGGGGCGTCTTGGGTCAATGAGCAGTTCTTC

d_gene: -
j_gene: TRBJ2-3
v_gene: TRBV2
abundance: -
CDR3aa: CASHRGGSTDTQYF
CDR3nt: TGTGCCAGCCACAGGGGGGGTAGCACAGATACGCAGTATTTT

d_gene: -
j_gene: TRBJ2-3
v_gene: TRBV14
abundance: few
CDR3aa: CATGNRDTQYF
CDR3nt: TGTGCCACCGGTAACCGGGATACGCAGTATTTT

d_gene: TRBD1
j_gene: TRBJ2-7
v_gene: TRBV28
abundance: -
CDR3aa: CASSGTGITEQYF
CDR3nt: TGTGCCAGCTCCGGGACAGGGATTACCGAGCAGTACTTC

d_gene: -
j_gene: TRBJ2-5
v_gene: TRBV11-2
abundance: -
CDR3aa: CASSLVALAMTKETQYF
CDR3nt: TGTGCCAGCAGCTTAGTAGCGCTAGCGATGACGAAAGAGACCCAGTACTTC

d_gene: -
j_gene: TRBJ2-6
v_gene: TRBV5-1
abundance: -
CDR3aa: CASSLFSLSGANVLTF
CDR3nt: TGCGCCAGCAGCTTGTTTTCTCTGTCTGGGGCCAACGTCCTGACTTTC

d_gene: TRBD1
j_gene: TRBJ1-1
v_gene: TRBV2
abundance: -
CDR3aa: CASSLSRDRKQLNTEAFF
CDR3nt: TGTGCCAGCAGTCTCTCCCGGGACAGGAAACAGTTGAACACTGAAGCTTTCTTT

d_gene: TRBD1
j_gene: TRBJ1-4
v_gene: TRBV2
abundance: -
CDR3aa: CASRNQGAPHEKLFF
CDR3nt: TGTGCCAGCAGGAACCAGGGGGCTCCCCATGAAAAACTGTTTTTT

d_gene: -
j_gene: TRBJ1-1
v_gene: TRBV14
abundance: -
CDR3aa: CASSQDGREAFF
CDR3nt: TGTGCCAGCAGCCAAGATGGGCGTGAAGCTTTCTTT

d_gene: TRBD1
j_gene: TRBJ1-2
v_gene: TRBV4-1
abundance: -
CDR3aa: CASSQDRGTGANYGYTF
CDR3nt: TGCGCCAGCAGCCAAGATCGGGGGACAGGGGCTAACTATGGCTACACCTTC

d_gene: TRBD1
j_gene: TRBJ1-1
v_gene: TRBV18
abundance: -
CDR3aa: CASSPGQGLRAEAFF
CDR3nt: TGTGCCAGCTCACCAGGACAGGGTCTGAGGGCTGAAGCTTTCTTT

d_gene: -
j_gene: TRBJ1-6
v_gene: TRBV6-2/TRBV6-3
abundance: few
CDR3aa: CASSYSRSPLHF
CDR3nt: TGTGCCAGCAGTTACTCGAGGTCACCCCTCCACTTT

d_gene: TRBD1
j_gene: TRBJ1-5
v_gene: TRBV7-9
abundance: -
CDR3aa: CASSQTGNSNQPQHF
CDR3nt: TGTGCCAGCAGCCAGACAGGGAATAGCAATCAGCCCCAGCATTTT

d_gene: TRBD1
j_gene: TRBJ1-4
v_gene: TRBV5-6
abundance: few
CDR3aa: CASSLVGQGDEKLFF
CDR3nt: TGTGCCAGCAGCTTGGTGGGACAGGGGGATGAAAAACTGTTTTTT

d_gene: -
j_gene: TRBJ2-5
v_gene: TRBV5-1
abundance: few
CDR3aa: CASSLSGSETQYF
CDR3nt: TGCGCCAGCAGCTTGAGCGGATCGGAGACCCAGTACTTC

d_gene: -
j_gene: TRBJ2-1
v_gene: TRBV19
abundance: once
CDR3aa: CASTSPRGASSYNEQFF
CDR3nt: TGTGCCAGTACCTCTCCCCGGGGGGCGAGCTCCTACAATGAGCAGTTCTTC

d_gene: TRBD1
j_gene: TRBJ1-1
v_gene: TRBV18
abundance: -
CDR3aa: CASSHGGQRNTEAFF
CDR3nt: TGTGCCAGCTCCCATGGGGGACAGAGAAACACTGAAGCTTTCTTT

d_gene: TRBD2
j_gene: TRBJ2-7
v_gene: TRBV28
abundance: -
CDR3aa: CASRRPGTSGSHEQYF
CDR3nt: TGTGCCAGCAGACGTCCCGGGACTAGCGGGAGCCACGAGCAGTACTTC

d_gene: -
j_gene: TRBJ1-5
v_gene: TRBV10-2
abundance: few
CDR3aa: CASSESRQGTQPQHF
CDR3nt: TGCGCCAGCAGTGAGTCCCGTCAGGGGACTCAGCCCCAGCATTTT

d_gene: -
j_gene: TRBJ2-1
v_gene: TRBV30
abundance: -
CDR3aa: CAWSVRGLAAYNEQFF
CDR3nt: TGTGCCTGGAGTGTACGGGGGCTAGCGGCCTACAATGAGCAGTTCTTC

d_gene: TRBD1
j_gene: TRBJ1-5
v_gene: TRBV27
abundance: once
CDR3aa: CASSSYRGDQPQHF
CDR3nt: TGTGCCAGCAGTTCCTACAGGGGAGATCAGCCCCAGCATTTT

d_gene: -
j_gene: TRBJ2-1
v_gene: TRBV30
abundance: -
CDR3aa: CAWSRDYGEQFF
CDR3nt: TGTGCCTGGAGTCGAGATTATGGTGAGCAGTTCTTC

d_gene: -
j_gene: TRBJ1-5
v_gene: TRBV18
abundance: -
CDR3aa: CASSPTGNQPQHF
CDR3nt: TGTGCCAGCTCACCCACAGGCAATCAGCCCCAGCATTTT

d_gene: -
j_gene: TRBJ1-2
v_gene: TRBV19
abundance: -
CDR3aa: CASTQTGPPAGYGYTF
CDR3nt: TGTGCCAGTACCCAAACCGGGCCCCCGGCGGGCTATGGCTACACCTTC

d_gene: -
j_gene: TRBJ1-6
v_gene: TRBV5-4
abundance: -
CDR3aa: CASSPSTQRSYNSPLHF
CDR3nt: TGTGCCAGCAGCCCCTCAACCCAGCGCTCCTATAATTCACCCCTCCACTTT

d_gene: -
j_gene: TRBJ2-2
v_gene: TRBV7-3
abundance: -
CDR3aa: CASSSSGYTGELFF
CDR3nt: TGTGCCAGCAGCTCATCAGGGTACACCGGGGAGCTGTTTTTT

d_gene: -
j_gene: TRBJ2-7
v_gene: TRBV15
abundance: -
CDR3aa: CATSRDRGSPSYEQYF
CDR3nt: TGTGCCACCAGCAGAGATAGGGGGAGTCCCTCCTACGAGCAGTACTTC

d_gene: -
j_gene: TRBJ1-5
v_gene: TRBV2
abundance: -
CDR3aa: CASRDPDRGPNQPQHF
CDR3nt: TGTGCCAGCAGGGATCCGGACAGAGGTCCTAATCAGCCCCAGCATTTT

d_gene: TRBD2
j_gene: TRBJ2-5
v_gene: TRBV9
abundance: -
CDR3aa: CASSPWGAGGGETQYF
CDR3nt: TGTGCCAGCAGCCCTTGGGGAGCGGGGGGCGGAGAGACCCAGTACTTC

d_gene: TRBD1
j_gene: TRBJ1-2
v_gene: TRBV5-6
abundance: -
CDR3aa: CASSAGQLGLNYGYTF
CDR3nt: TGTGCCAGCAGCGCGGGACAGCTCGGATTAAACTATGGCTACACCTTC

d_gene: TRBD1
j_gene: TRBJ1-1
v_gene: TRBV5-5
abundance: -
CDR3aa: CASSFRRGLDTEAFF
CDR3nt: TGTGCCAGCAGCTTTCGCAGGGGGCTTGACACTGAAGCTTTCTTT

d_gene: -
j_gene: TRBJ1-6
v_gene: TRBV28
abundance: few
CDR3aa: CASSWGENSPLHF
CDR3nt: TGTGCCAGCAGCTGGGGGGAAAATTCACCCCTCCACTTT

d_gene: TRBD1
j_gene: TRBJ1-1
v_gene: TRBV6-6
abundance: -
CDR3aa: CASTPMTGNAEAFF
CDR3nt: TGTGCCAGCACCCCGATGACAGGGAACGCTGAAGCTTTCTTT

d_gene: TRBD1
j_gene: TRBJ1-1
v_gene: TRBV9
abundance: -
CDR3aa: CASSRGQMNTEAFF
CDR3nt: TGTGCCAGCAGCAGGGGACAGATGAACACTGAAGCTTTCTTT

d_gene: TRBD1
j_gene: TRBJ1-2
v_gene: TRBV28
abundance: -
CDR3aa: CASSFIHMGQGNGYTF
CDR3nt: TGTGCCAGCAGTTTTATACATATGGGACAGGGCAATGGCTACACCTTC

d_gene: -
j_gene: TRBJ1-5
v_gene: TRBV9
abundance: -
CDR3aa: CASSVVRGISNQPQHF
CDR3nt: TGTGCCAGCAGCGTAGTCCGGGGGATAAGCAATCAGCCCCAGCATTTT